This T cell receptor beta chain was documented in a study of blood T cell repertoires in COVID-19. The overall study: PBMCs, B-cell-depleted T cells, or T cells were the source of the cDNA or gDNA that made up the material.

Authors' processing steps: Amplifying reference gene primers gave estimates of nucleated cell counts. Generated by immunoSEQ multiplex PCR, the TCRdb table keeps only in-frame clones and is missing some. The D gene and trimming were derived from the DNA, and the V and J assignments and clone size from that table. The sample shows roughly 130,000 clones, 84% of them seen only once. The CDR3 spans 15 residues. Germline V gene sequence: CDR1 LGHNA, CDR2 YNFKEQ. After removal of 4 bases from V and 4 bases from J, the junction contained 6 bases not matched to a gene. This clone was seen more than once but under ten times.

Sequenced: PBMCs or T cells enriched from blood (not recorded which). This receptor was obtained from a woman aged 25 to 39 who had recovered from COVID-19. The gene calls are TRBV4-2 and TRBJ2-1; 8 bases line up with TRBD2. CDR3 amino acids: CASSLNSGDYNEQFF. In DNA, the CDR3 is TGTGCCAGCAGCCTCAATAGCGGGGATTACAATGAGCAGTTCTTC.